This T cell receptor beta chain was captured in a study of T cell changes during pregnancy in multiple sclerosis. Per germline, CDR1 LNHNV and CDR2 YYDKDF (reference sequence). V dropped 8 bases and J dropped 2 bases, with 15 bases sitting between them. This CDR3 is 15 amino acids long. Clones were read by immunoSEQ multiplex PCR, and TCRdb kept only the in-frame ones, dropping some. The sample yields 35,000 to 55,000 clones, around 93% seen once. The sequence came from a female donor with multiple sclerosis, enrolled in a pregnancy study. V usage is TRBV15 and J usage is TRBJ2-2, with D perhaps matching TRBD2 (6 bases). Sequencing was performed on CD8+ T cells from peripheral blood mononuclear cells, taken after pregnancy. CDR3 region: CATLSGEENTGELFF. CDR3 coding DNA: TGTGCCACCCTCTCCGGGGAGGAAAACACCGGGGAGCTGTTTTTT. The full variable domain, rest sourced from reference TRBV15 and TRBJ2-2, is DAMVIQNPRYQVTQFGKPVTLSCSQTLNHNVMYWYQQKSSQAPKLLFHYYDKDFNNEADTPDNFQSRRPNTSFCFLDIRSPGLGDTAMYLCATLSGEENTGELFFGEGSRLTVL.